These 6 T cell receptor beta chains came from one sample sequenced in a study of early T cells in non-severe SARS-CoV-2 infection. One entry per CDR3 protein, called by TCRdb with MiXCR from the 5' RACE reads. Among roughly 48,000 distinct CDR3 sequences listed, around 8% were seen once. The sample taken for sequencing was whole blood. These receptor sequences come from an adult who was a healthcare worker with PCR-confirmed SARS-CoV-2 infection or an uninfected control (not recorded which).

The chain joins TRBV29-1 to TRBJ2-7; D perhaps matches TRBD2 (6 bases). The CDR3 is 14 amino acids. Germline V gene sequence: CDR1 SQVTM, CDR2 ANQGSEA. Between the trimmed V and J ends, which lost 1 base and 6 bases, there was a span of 16 bases. The DNA of the CDR3 is TGCAGCGTTGAAGGTGGGCGGGGATCGCGCGAGCAGTACTTC. Its protein product is CSVEGGRGSREQYF.

This clonotype was found many times. The gene calls are TRBV15 and TRBJ1-1; TRBD1 is a possible D gene (6 bases). V was clipped by 3 bases and J by 4 bases, with 15 bases between them. CDR1 is LNHNV and CDR2 is YYDKDF in the germline V gene (reference sequence). CDR3 size: 15 residues. The CDR3 nucleotides are TGTGCCACCAGCAGCGACAGGCATTGGACCACTGAAGCTTTCTTT. Protein: CATSSDRHWTTEAFF.

This clonotype has only a few counts. The J gene is TRBJ1-1, the V gene TRBV29-1, with D unresolved. This CDR3 contains 13 residues. V was pared by 6 bases and J by 3 bases, with 14 bases between. From germline, CDR1 is SQVTM and CDR2 ANQGSEA. CDR3 coding DNA: TGCAGCGTCCGACGGGGTGGGGACACTGAAGCTTTCTTT. This sequence encodes CSVRRGGDTEAFF.

The chain has TRBV29-1 and TRBJ2-7; TRBD2 agrees at 12 bases. Unmatched junction bases numbered 6, after V lost 0 bases and J lost 0 bases. Germline assignment: CDR1 SQVTM and CDR2 ANQGSEA. This CDR3 contains 17 residues. The CDR3 here is CSVEDTSGRTHSYEQYF. CDR3 in DNA: TGCAGCGTTGAAGATACTAGCGGGAGGACCCACTCCTACGAGCAGTACTTC.

With respect to this clonotype: The junction departs from the called germline gene at one end, perhaps through a read error. The CDR3 coding sequence is TGTGCCAGCAGCCTAGCGCCCCGTAGCACAGATACGCAGTATTTT. It encodes CASSLAPRSTDTQYF. The chain links TRBV7-2 to TRBJ2-3; D might be TRBD2 (6 bases). Germline loops: CDR1 SGHTA, CDR2 FQGNSA. This CDR3 comprises 15 residues.

The chain combines TRBV28 with TRBJ2-7, with 10 nucleotides matching TRBD1. CDR1 and CDR2 (germline): MDHEN, SYDVKM. This CDR3 has 16 amino acids. Trimming removed 1 base from V and 6 bases from J; junction bases left unmatched: 9. The CDR3 nucleotides are TGTGCCAGCAGTTTATTCGCCGGGACAGGGGAAATCGAGCAGTACTTC. It codes for CASSLFAGTGEIEQYF.